This is a list of T cell receptor beta chains from one sample in a study of metastatic and nonmetastatic thyroid tumors. TCRdb called clones again from the PCR reads with MiXCR. The table has about 70,000 clones, more than 15% seen once; the top ten hold roughly 12%. The sequenced sample consisted of blood. All receptors come from a female donor with papillary thyroid cancer or a benign thyroid nodule (not recorded which). Some clones in this sample may be carry-over from other donors' samples. Each CDR3 is given with its conserved first and last residue. A D gene is named only where the DNA matches it firmly. Clone size is stated in some rows and not others, as once, few, many or a class when expanded.

j_gene | abundance | v_gene | d_gene | CDR3aa | CDR3nt
TRBJ2-2 | many | TRBV7-9 | TRBD1 | CATGTGATTGELFF | TGTGCCACGGGGACAGGGGCCACCACCGGGGAGCTGTTTTTT
TRBJ1-1 | many | TRBV6-1 | - | CASTEVDTPNTEAFF | TGTGCCAGCACTGAGGTGGACACCCCGAACACTGAAGCTTTCTTT
TRBJ1-6 | many | TRBV10-3 | - | CAISERGENSPLHF | TGTGCCATCAGTGAACGAGGGGAGAATTCACCCCTCCACTTT
TRBJ2-7 | few | TRBV20-1 | - | CSWVLVGSYEQYF | TGCAGTTGGGTACTCGTGGGCTCCTACGAGCAGTACTTC
TRBJ1-2 | many | TRBV19 | TRBD1 | CASSNRDRGGYNYGYTF | TGTGCCAGTAGTAACCGGGACAGGGGAGGATATAACTATGGCTACACCTTC
TRBJ2-3 | many | TRBV20-1 | - | CSAREWGHRSTDTQYF | TGCAGTGCTAGAGAGTGGGGACACCGAAGCACAGATACGCAGTATTTT
TRBJ1-3 | few | TRBV9 | - | CASSLGDNTIYF | TGTGCCAGCAGTTTGGGGGACAACACCATATATTTT
TRBJ1-3 | medium-sized | TRBV20-1 | TRBD1 | CSATPPGGAHGNTIYF | TGCAGTGCTACCCCCCCAGGGGGCGCCCACGGAAACACCATATATTTT
TRBJ1-2 | medium-sized | TRBV30 | - | CAWTRQIYGYTF | TGTGCCTGGACCCGACAGATCTATGGCTACACCTTC
TRBJ2-2 | - | TRBV18 | - | CASSPQLGAGCTGGLFF | TGTGCCAGCTCACCACAGCTGGGAGCAGGTTGCACCGGGGGGCTGTTTTTT
TRBJ1-2 | many | TRBV14 | TRBD1 | CASSQDRVGYTF | TGTGCCAGCAGCCAGGACAGGGTTGGCTACACCTTC
TRBJ1-1 | many | TRBV20-1 | - | CSAHLDRSTSTEAFF | TGCAGTGCTCACCTCGACAGGTCTACTAGCACTGAAGCTTTCTTT
TRBJ1-3 | many | TRBV11-2 | TRBD1 | CASSLEQGGRSGNTIYF | TGTGCCAGCAGCTTAGAACAGGGGGGAAGGTCTGGAAACACCATATATTTT
TRBJ2-7 | many | TRBV20-1 | TRBD1 | CSARVGGDRADEQYF | TGCAGTGCTAGGGTAGGTGGGGACAGGGCGGACGAGCAGTACTTC
TRBJ1-1 | many | TRBV11-2 | TRBD1 | CASRQHRGFPEAFF | TGTGCCAGCAGGCAACACAGGGGTTTTCCTGAAGCTTTCTTT
TRBJ2-2 | many | TRBV20-1 | - | CSASATENTGELFF | TGCAGTGCTAGTGCCACAGAGAACACCGGGGAGCTGTTTTTT
TRBJ2-6 | - | TRBV19 | - | CAGSITGPGANVMTF | TGTGCCGGTAGTATTACTGGCCCTGGGGCCAACGTCATGACTTTC
TRBJ1-1 | - | TRBV3-1 | - | CASTNTKDGAGTEAFF | TGTGCCAGCACCAACACGAAGGACGGTGCGGGCACTGAAGCTTTCTTT
TRBJ2-3 | many | TRBV19 | TRBD2 | CASTIAGATDTQYF | TGTGCCAGTACCATTGCGGGAGCAACAGATACGCAGTATTTT
TRBJ2-1 | many | TRBV6-1 | TRBD2 | CASSREGSYNEQFF | TGTGCCAGCAGTAGGGAGGGCTCCTACAATGAGCAGTTCTTC
TRBJ2-5 | many | TRBV4-1 | - | CASSQGSGKETQYF | TGCGCCAGCAGCCAAGGTTCGGGGAAAGAGACCCAGTACTTC
TRBJ2-3 | many | TRBV4-2 | TRBD1 | CASSQLLSGTGHTDTQYF | TGTGCCAGCAGCCAACTTCTTTCCGGGACAGGGCACACAGATACGCAGTATTTT
TRBJ2-7 | many | TRBV11-2 | - | CASSSLPGRRVGEQYF | TGTGCCAGCAGCTCGCTGCCGGGACGTCGCGTGGGGGAGCAGTACTTC
TRBJ2-1 | many | TRBV20-1 | TRBD2 | CSARIGGSYEQFF | TGCAGTGCTAGAATTGGCGGGAGCTATGAGCAGTTCTTC
TRBJ1-6 | - | TRBV5-1 | - | CASSSEGQNNSPLDF | TGCGCCAGCAGCTCGGAGGGGCAGAATAATTCACCCCTCGACTTT
TRBJ2-1 | many | TRBV27 | - | CASSTGLTYNEQFF | TGTGCCAGCAGTACCGGACTGACCTACAATGAGCAGTTCTTC
TRBJ1-6 | many | TRBV9 | - | CASSVGTANSPLHF | TGTGCCAGCAGCGTAGGGACAGCCAATTCACCCCTCCACTTT
TRBJ1-3 | - | TRBV5-5 | - | CASSLVRQSSGNTIYF | TGTGCCAGCAGCTTGGTTCGACAGAGCTCTGGAAACACCATATATTTT
TRBJ1-2 | few | TRBV6-2/TRBV6-3 | - | CASNEAARNYGYTF | TGTGCCAGCAATGAGGCAGCCCGAAACTATGGCTACACCTTC
TRBJ1-1 | many | TRBV27 | - | CASSLSGGTEAFF | TGTGCCAGCAGTTTATCGGGGGGCACTGAAGCTTTCTTT
TRBJ1-1 | - | TRBV20-1 | - | CSVLFLHEAFF | TGCAGTGTCCTCTTTTTACATGAAGCTTTCTTT
TRBJ2-7 | - | TRBV5-4 | - | CASSRRDGAYEQYF | TGTGCCAGCAGCCGTCGGGACGGAGCCTACGAGCAGTACTTC
TRBJ2-1 | many | TRBV5-1 | TRBD1 | CASRSDRGNEQFF | TGCGCCAGCAGATCCGACAGGGGGAATGAGCAGTTCTTC
TRBJ2-1 | few | TRBV12-3/TRBV12-4 | - | CASSGESSYNEQFF | TGTGCCAGCAGTGGAGAAAGCTCCTACAATGAGCAGTTCTTC
TRBJ2-5 | few | TRBV3-1 | - | CASRVAETQYF | TGTGCCAGCAGGGTAGCGGAGACCCAGTACTTC
TRBJ2-1 | many | TRBV13 | - | CASSLVDEQFF | TGTGCCAGCAGCTTAGTTGATGAGCAGTTCTTC
TRBJ1-5 | many | TRBV18 | - | CASSPQNQPQHF | TGTGCCAGCTCACCCCAGAATCAGCCCCAGCATTTT
TRBJ2-7 | - | TRBV27 | - | CASSPSREKIYEQYF | TGTGCCAGCAGTCCGTCCAGGGAGAAGATCTACGAGCAGTACTTC
TRBJ1-2 | - | TRBV7-2 | - | CASSLAPTRSNYGYTF | TGTGCCAGCAGCTTAGCCCCGACACGCTCTAACTATGGCTACACCTTC
TRBJ2-7 | many | TRBV24-1 | - | CATSDPLRYEQYF | TGTGCCACCAGTGACCCTTTACGTTACGAGCAGTACTTC
TRBJ2-7 | few | TRBV20-1 | - | CSARGQNIDEQYF | TGCAGTGCTAGAGGACAGAATATAGACGAGCAGTACTTC
TRBJ2-1 | many | TRBV6-1 | TRBD2 | CASDPFPGGRNEQFF | TGTGCCAGCGACCCCTTTCCGGGGGGTAGAAATGAGCAGTTCTTC
TRBJ2-5 | - | TRBV5-1 | - | CASSQGGSIKETQYF | TGCGCCAGCAGCCAAGGAGGATCGATTAAAGAGACCCAGTACTTC
TRBJ1-2 | - | TRBV4-1 | - | CASSQDRQGSYGYTF | TGCGCCAGCAGCCAAGATAGGCAGGGGAGCTATGGCTACACCTTC
TRBJ2-2 | many | TRBV20-1 | - | CSAVSGGNTGELFF | TGCAGTGCTGTAAGTGGCGGGAACACCGGGGAGCTGTTTTTT
TRBJ2-3 | many | TRBV7-6 | TRBD2 | CASSPSGGPTDTQYF | TGTGCCAGCAGCCCCTCGGGAGGCCCCACAGATACGCAGTATTTT
TRBJ2-2 | - | TRBV9 | TRBD2 | CASSVGGTSGRELFF | TGTGCCAGCAGCGTAGGTGGGACTAGTGGGAGGGAGCTGTTTTTT
TRBJ1-5 | many | TRBV6-5 | - | CASSYSYGARDSNQPQHF | TGTGCCAGCAGTTACTCGTACGGCGCCCGCGATAGCAATCAGCCCCAGCATTTT
TRBJ1-1 | - | TRBV11-2 | - | CASSSDQGANTEAFF | TGTGCCAGCAGCTCAGACCAGGGAGCGAACACTGAAGCTTTCTTT
TRBJ2-1 | - | TRBV5-1 | TRBD2 | CASSLLPGLAGVNEQFF | TGCGCCAGCAGCCTACTCCCGGGACTAGCGGGAGTTAATGAGCAGTTCTTC
TRBJ2-3 | many | TRBV5-1 | - | CASSPGTIADTQYF | TGCGCCAGCAGCCCAGGGACGATAGCAGATACGCAGTATTTT
TRBJ1-6 | - | TRBV30 | - | CAWSVKGGSSPLHF | TGTGCCTGGAGTGTTAAAGGAGGGAGTTCACCCCTCCACTTT
TRBJ2-7 | - | TRBV7-3 | - | CASSDGGEQYF | TGTGCCAGCAGCGACGGGGGCGAGCAGTACTTC
TRBJ1-2 | - | TRBV5-1 | - | CASSSGERYGYTF | TGCGCCAGCAGCTCTGGGGAGAGATATGGCTACACCTTC
TRBJ2-7 | few | TRBV4-2 | TRBD1 | CASSQERTGTYEQYF | TGTGCCAGCAGCCAAGAACGGACAGGGACCTACGAGCAGTACTTC
TRBJ1-2 | many | TRBV28 | TRBD1 | CASRLLFDRAYTF | TGTGCCAGCAGACTCCTCTTCGACAGGGCCTACACCTTC
TRBJ1-1 | many | TRBV20-1 | - | CSAIPHDSPMNTEAFF | TGCAGTGCTATCCCCCACGACAGTCCAATGAACACTGAAGCTTTCTTT
TRBJ2-1 | many | TRBV6-5 | TRBD2 | CASSFSASGYNEQFF | TGTGCCAGCAGTTTCTCAGCTAGCGGTTACAATGAGCAGTTCTTC
TRBJ2-1 | many | TRBV15 | - | CATSDKGGNEQFF | TGTGCCACCAGTGACAAAGGGGGCAATGAGCAGTTCTTC
TRBJ2-7 | - | TRBV6-4 | TRBD1 | CASSGADRPYEQYF | TGTGCCAGCAGTGGGGCGGACAGGCCCTACGAGCAGTACTTC